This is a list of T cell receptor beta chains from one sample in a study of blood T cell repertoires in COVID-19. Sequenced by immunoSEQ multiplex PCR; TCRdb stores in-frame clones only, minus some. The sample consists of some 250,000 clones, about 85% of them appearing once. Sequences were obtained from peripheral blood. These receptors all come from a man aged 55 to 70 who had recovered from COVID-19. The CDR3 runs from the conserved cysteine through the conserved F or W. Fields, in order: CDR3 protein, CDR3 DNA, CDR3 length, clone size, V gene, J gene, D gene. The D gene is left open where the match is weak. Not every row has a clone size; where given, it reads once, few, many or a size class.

CDR3aa: CASSVLGLANYGYTF
CDR3nt: TGTGCCAGCAGCGTACTAGGTTTGGCGAACTATGGCTACACCTTC
len: 15
abundance: -
v_gene: TRBV9
j_gene: TRBJ1-2
d_gene: -

CDR3aa: CASSLVSGGVTDTQYF
CDR3nt: TGCGCCAGCAGCTTGGTTAGCGGGGGGGTCACAGATACGCAGTATTTT
len: 16
abundance: once
v_gene: TRBV5-1
j_gene: TRBJ2-3
d_gene: TRBD2

CDR3aa: CASSLFGGFRTDTQYF
CDR3nt: TGTGCCAGCAGCTTGTTCGGGGGGTTTCGGACAGATACGCAGTATTTT
len: 16
abundance: -
v_gene: TRBV5-5
j_gene: TRBJ2-3
d_gene: TRBD2

CDR3aa: CASSRGRQVAYGYTF
CDR3nt: TGTGCCAGTAGTAGAGGCCGACAGGTCGCCTATGGCTACACCTTC
len: 15
abundance: -
v_gene: TRBV19
j_gene: TRBJ1-2
d_gene: -

CDR3aa: CASSLAAGANVLTF
CDR3nt: TGCGCCAGCAGCTTGGCGGCTGGGGCCAACGTCCTGACTTTC
len: 14
abundance: once
v_gene: TRBV5-1
j_gene: TRBJ2-6
d_gene: -

CDR3aa: CASSPPPTGAYGYTF
CDR3nt: TGTGCCAGCAGTCCCCCACCGACAGGAGCCTATGGCTACACCTTC
len: 15
abundance: -
v_gene: TRBV28
j_gene: TRBJ1-2
d_gene: -

CDR3aa: CAISEYGGEQYF
CDR3nt: TGTGCCATCAGTGAATATGGGGGGGAGCAGTACTTC
len: 12
abundance: -
v_gene: TRBV10-3
j_gene: TRBJ2-7
d_gene: -

CDR3aa: CASYRDRVTTGELFF
CDR3nt: TGTGCCAGCTACCGGGACAGGGTTACCACCGGGGAGCTGTTTTTT
len: 15
abundance: -
v_gene: TRBV6-4
j_gene: TRBJ2-2
d_gene: TRBD1

CDR3aa: CASSIGGAVNTEAFF
CDR3nt: TGTGCCAGTAGTATAGGGGGCGCGGTGAACACTGAAGCTTTCTTT
len: 15
abundance: -
v_gene: TRBV19
j_gene: TRBJ1-1
d_gene: -

CDR3aa: CASSRDRAYEQYF
CDR3nt: TGTGCCAGCAGCCGGGACAGGGCATACGAGCAGTACTTC
len: 13
abundance: few
v_gene: TRBV12-3/TRBV12-4
j_gene: TRBJ2-7
d_gene: TRBD1

CDR3aa: CASTRGNSPLHF
CDR3nt: TGTGCCAGCACAAGGGGGAATTCACCCCTCCACTTT
len: 12
abundance: -
v_gene: TRBV9
j_gene: TRBJ1-6
d_gene: -

CDR3aa: CASSLVGRNTGELFF
CDR3nt: TGCGCCAGCAGCTTGGTAGGGAGGAACACCGGGGAGCTGTTTTTT
len: 15
abundance: -
v_gene: TRBV5-1
j_gene: TRBJ2-2
d_gene: -

CDR3aa: CASGLSVGQLYEQYF
CDR3nt: TGTGCTAGTGGTTTGTCTGTCGGACAGTTGTACGAGCAGTACTTC
len: 15
abundance: -
v_gene: TRBV12-5
j_gene: TRBJ2-7
d_gene: -